A single TCR beta chain is shown here with its context. The source of the sample is a study of blood T cell repertoires in COVID-19. Background on the study: Samples taken during acute and convalescent COVID-19 were collected in the United States, Italy and Spain.

Libraries were prepared by immunoSEQ multiplex PCR; TCRdb keeps only in-frame clonotypes and omits some of them. The top ten hold about 1.4% of the sample, which has roughly 70,000 clones, more than 75% seen once. This TCR was recovered from a human donor in a cohort sampled during active COVID-19. The sequenced sample was peripheral blood.

CDR3 amino acids: CAISETGNQPQHF. CDR3 nucleotide sequence: TGTGCCATCAGTGAGACAGGTAATCAGCCCCAGCATTTT. The chain carries TRBV10-3 and TRBJ1-5; possible D gene TRBD1, 5 bases. CDR1 ENHRY and CDR2 SYGVKD come from the germline V gene. V lost 2 bases and J 4 bases, leaving 6 bases between the germline ends. The CDR3 totals 13 residues.